Below, 25 T cell receptor beta chains from the same sample are listed, as sequenced in a study of cytomegalovirus exposure and HLA in healthy donors. 13 Jbeta primers and 60 Vbeta primers were used for the PCR. The data were produced by immunoSEQ multiplex PCR, yet TCRdb's version contains in-frame clones alone and is incomplete. This sample has under 200,000 clones, with just under 80% found just once. Sequenced material: PBMCs. The receptors come from a woman in her forties or fifties in good health and CMV-seropositive.

V and J are TRBV9 and TRBJ2-1; 9 bases are a match to TRBD2. Trimming removed 3 bases from V and 4 bases from J; junction bases left unmatched: 2. The V gene's germline CDR1 is SGDLS and CDR2 YYNGEE. The CDR3 has 14 amino acids. The CDR3 sequence: CASSETSGYNEQFF. CDR3 DNA: TGTGCCAGCAGCGAGACTAGCGGTTACAATGAGCAGTTCTTC.

The CDR3 reads CASSSIRGAGFVTDTQYF. CDR3 sequence (DNA): TGTGCCAGCAGCTCGATTAGAGGTGCGGGGTTTGTAACAGATACGCAGTATTTT. The chain uses TRBV7-2 and TRBJ2-3; weak D call: TRBD2 (6 bases). This CDR3 has 18 residues. CDR1 is SGHTA and CDR2 is FQGNSA in the germline V gene. The V and J ends lost 4 bases and 3 bases respectively, with 23 bases between them.

This chain joins TRBV4-3 and TRBJ1-2; D ambiguous. V lost 2 bases and J lost 8, with 12 bases in between. Germline CDR1 is LGHNA and CDR2 is YSLEER. This CDR3 is 13 amino acids long. CDR3 in DNA: TGCGCCAGCAGCCAACTCGGCTCGGGAGGCTACACCTTC. It translates to CASSQLGSGGYTF.

This clone was seen a single time. The V gene is TRBV7-9, the J gene TRBJ1-1, with D possibly TRBD1 on 6 matching bases. Germline CDR1 is SEHNR and CDR2 is FQNEAQ (reference sequence). Between the trimmed V and J ends, which lost 5 bases and 4 bases, there was a span of 14 bases. This CDR3 has 14 residues. Here the CDR3 reads CASSRTGLVTEAFF. CDR3 in DNA: TGTGCCAGCAGCCGCACAGGGTTGGTCACTGAAGCTTTCTTT.

The chain recombines TRBV6-1 with TRBJ2-5; 8 nucleotides match TRBD2. After removal of 4 bases from V and 5 bases from J, the junction contained 12 bases not matched to a gene. Germline assignment: CDR1 MNHNS and CDR2 SASEGT. The CDR3 sequence is 16 residues long. The chain's CDR3 is CASSGLGLAGGETQYF. CDR3 coding DNA: TGTGCCAGCAGTGGCCTTGGACTAGCCGGGGGGGAGACCCAGTACTTC.

The chain combines TRBV7-2 with TRBJ2-5; TRBD2 aligns across 7 bases. The J call could be wrong; TRBJ2-7 is a better fit for the DNA end. This CDR3 region has 15 residues. Germline V gives CDR1 SGHTA, CDR2 FQGNSA. The CDR3 region is CASSLALTSFLEQYF. The CDR3 bases are TGTGCCAGCAGCTTAGCCCTGACTAGCTTCCTCGAGCAGTACTTC.

This clone was detected once. The chain is built from TRBV11-2 and TRBJ1-5, with D possibly matching TRBD1 (6 bases). Trimming removed 5 bases from V and 5 bases from J, with 13 bases in between. The CDR3 sequence is 14 residues long. Germline V gene sequence: CDR1 SGHAT, CDR2 FQNNGV. The CDR3 loop reads CASSPVGGDQPQHF. DNA for the CDR3: TGTGCCAGCAGCCCCGTAGGGGGAGATCAGCCCCAGCATTTT.

In this sample, this clone turned up once. This chain's CDR3 is CASSGELYGYTF. The CDR3 DNA is TGTGCCAGCAGCGGGGAGTTGTATGGCTACACCTTC. The chain links TRBV5-7 to TRBJ1-2; D not resolved. Being an ORF, TRBV5-7 has a function that is uncertain. This CDR3 is 12 amino acids long. Trimming removed 4 bases from V and 5 bases from J, with 9 bases in between.

The rearrangement uses TRBV7-3 and TRBJ2-1; no firm D call. The CDR3 runs 11 residues. The V end was cut by 2 bases, the J end by 10 bases, with 6 bases between. The germline V gene encodes CDR1 SGHTA and CDR2 FQGTGA. CDR3 loop: CASSLANEQFF. The CDR3 DNA reads TGTGCCAGCAGCTTAGCGAACGAGCAGTTCTTC.

The chain links TRBV9 to TRBJ2-1; D remains ambiguous. V shed 4 bases and J shed 2 bases, with 16 bases lying between them. Germline V gene data show CDR1 as SGDLS and CDR2 as YYNGEE. The CDR3 loop spans 16 amino acids. CDR3 residues: CASSMTPDLTYNEQFF. CDR3 DNA: TGTGCCAGCAGCATGACCCCAGACTTAACCTACAATGAGCAGTTCTTC. Based on the CDR3 plus reference TRBV9 and TRBJ2-1, the full variable domain is DSGVTQTPKHLITATGQRVTLRCSPRSGDLSVYWYQQSLDQGLQFLIQYYNGEERAKGNILERFSAQQFPDLHSELNLSSLELGDSALYFCASSMTPDLTYNEQFFGPGTRLTVL.

The chain is built from TRBV14 and TRBJ1-1, with D maybe TRBD1 (6 bases). The CDR3 totals 16 residues. V dropped 6 bases and J dropped 4 bases, with 21 bases sitting between them. CDR1 and CDR2 (germline): SGHDN, FVKESK. The CDR3 loop is CASSRLTGGGITEAFF. Written as DNA, the CDR3 is TGTGCCAGCAGTCGCCTTACCGGGGGGGGCATCACTGAAGCTTTCTTT.

The chain is built from TRBV2 and TRBJ1-4; the match to TRBD1 covers 7 bases. Germline CDR1 reads SNHLY; CDR2 reads FYNNEI. The ends lost 6 bases at V and 0 bases at J; junction bases unmatched: 1. The CDR3 consists of 14 residues. The CDR3 DNA follows: TGTGCCAGCAGGGGGACAGCAACTAATGAAAAACTGTTTTTT. This codes for CASRGTATNEKLFF.

This clone came up once. CDR3 bases: TGTGCCAGCAGCTTAGAAGGCAGGGGCGGGACCCAGTACTTC. As protein: CASSLEGRGGTQYF. The chain has TRBV7-9 and TRBJ2-5; weak D call: TRBD1 (6 bases). Germline CDR1 is SEHNR and CDR2 is FQNEAQ (reference sequence). The ends were cut back, 1 base at V and 7 bases at J, with 13 bases in the middle. This CDR3 has 14 amino acids. Together with reference TRBV7-9 and TRBJ2-5, the CDR3 gives the full variable domain: DTGVSQNPRHKITKRGQNVTFRCDPISEHNRLYWYRQTLGQGPEFLTYFQNEAQLEKSRLLSDRFSAERPKGSFSTLEIQRTEQGDSAMYLCASSLEGRGGTQYFGPGTRLLVL.

The rearrangement joins TRBV10-3 to TRBJ2-7; 7 nucleotides align to TRBD2. Trimming removed 10 bases from V and 5 bases from J; junction bases left unmatched: 11. The CDR3 is made up of 13 amino acids. CDR1 and CDR2 (germline): ENHRY, SYGVKD. The CDR3 region has the DNA TGTGCCACCGCGGGGGTTTCGTCCCACGAGCAGTACTTC. Protein product: CATAGVSSHEQYF.

V gene TRBV9 combines with J gene TRBJ2-1, with 7 bases fitting TRBD2. Germline V gene sequence: CDR1 SGDLS, CDR2 YYNGEE. This CDR3 is 17 amino acids long. After removal of 0 bases from V and 5 bases from J, the junction contained 11 bases not matched to a gene. CDR3 amino acids: CASSVVTGGGANNEQFF. The CDR3 nucleotides read TGTGCCAGCAGCGTAGTAACGGGAGGCGGGGCCAACAATGAGCAGTTCTTC.

This clone was counted between two and nine times. The rearrangement links TRBV28 to TRBJ2-7; 10 nucleotides align to TRBD1. CDR1 is MDHEN and CDR2 is SYDVKM in the germline V gene. The length of the CDR3 is 18 residues. With V trimmed by 2 bases and J by 3 bases, 13 bases remained unmatched. In DNA, the CDR3 is TGTGCCAGCAGTTTACCCCTCGGGGGGACAGGGGTTAGCTACGAGCAGTACTTC. Protein sequence: CASSLPLGGTGVSYEQYF.

The chain employs TRBV19 and TRBJ1-1, with unresolved D. V lost 3 bases to trimming and J lost 1 base, with 12 bases between them. Germline lookup yields CDR1 LNHDA and CDR2 SQIVND (reference sequence). The CDR3 length is 15 residues. The DNA for the CDR3 is TGTGCCAGTAGTATTTTCGGCAGGCAGAACACTGAAGCTTTCTTT. It encodes CASSIFGRQNTEAFF. Full variable domain (remainder filled in from reference TRBV19 and TRBJ1-1): DGGITQSPKYLFRKEGQNVTLSCEQNLNHDAMYWYRQDPGQGLRLIYYSQIVNDFQKGDIAEGYSVSREKKESFPLTVTSAQKNPTAFYLCASSIFGRQNTEAFFGQGTRLTVV.

The CDR3 reads CASSAPGQGTGELFF. The CDR3, as DNA: TGTGCCAGCAGCGCGCCGGGACAGGGAACCGGGGAGCTGTTTTTT. The chain uses TRBV9 and TRBJ2-2; the match to TRBD1 covers 9 bases. This CDR3 spans 15 amino acids. V dropped 3 bases and J dropped 5; count of bases not matched to a gene: 5. CDR1 is SGDLS and CDR2 is YYNGEE in the germline V gene.

The V call is TRBV4-2, the J call TRBJ2-1; 11 nucleotides agree with TRBD2. CDR3 length: 17 residues. Germline CDR1 LGHNA, CDR2 YNFKEQ. The V gene end was trimmed by 0 bases and the J gene end by 7 bases; junction bases not matched to a gene: 8. The CDR3 nucleotides read TGTGCCAGCAGCCAAGATCTTACCCGGACTAGCGGGAATGAGCAGTTCTTC. Translated: CASSQDLTRTSGNEQFF.

The gene calls are TRBV15 and TRBJ2-5; a weak D match, TRBD1 (6 bases). V lost 7 bases and J 5 bases, leaving 20 bases between the germline ends. CDR3 length equals 15 residues. The germline V gene encodes CDR1 LNHNV and CDR2 YYDKDF (reference sequence). DNA for the CDR3: TGTGCCACCACCCCGGGAAGAGGAAGGGGGGAGACCCAGTACTTC. Translation: CATTPGRGRGETQYF.

This chain uses TRBV28 with TRBJ1-5; D is ambiguous. Germline CDR1 reads MDHEN; CDR2 reads SYDVKM. V gave up 8 bases and J gave up 0 bases, with 8 bases separating them. The CDR3 loop spans 13 amino acids. CDR3 DNA sequence: TGTGCCAGCCGAGGGCATAGCAATCAGCCCCAGCATTTT. Translated, it gives CASRGHSNQPQHF. Variable domain in full (rest from reference TRBV28 and TRBJ1-5): DVKVTQSSRYLVKRTGEKVFLECVQDMDHENMFWYRQDPGLGLRLIYFSYDVKMKEKGDIPEGYSVSREKKERFSLILESASTNQTSMYLCASRGHSNQPQHFGDGTRLSIL.

This clone was picked up one time. The V and J genes are TRBV11-2 and TRBJ2-3; 12 bases match TRBD2. The CDR3 totals 15 residues. V was clipped by 5 bases and J by 5 bases; unmatched bases: 5. Germline loops: CDR1 SGHAT, CDR2 FQNNGV. As DNA, the CDR3 is TGTGCCAGCAGCCGACTAGCGGGGGCGGGAGATACGCAGTATTTT. Translation: CASSRLAGAGDTQYF.

The gene calls are TRBV12-5 and TRBJ2-1, with a weak D call TRBD2 (5 bases). Germline V gives CDR1 LGHNT, CDR2 FRNRAP. Trimming took 4 bases from V and 4 from J, leaving 11 bases between them. The CDR3 is 14 amino acids. CDR3 residues: CASGSTGIYNEQFF. The CDR3 region has the DNA TGTGCTAGTGGTTCGACGGGGATTTACAATGAGCAGTTCTTC.

The chain recombines TRBV5-1 with TRBJ2-7; D perhaps matches TRBD2 (5 bases). Trimming removed 0 bases at V and 1 base at J, with 11 bases between. Germline V gene sequence: CDR1 SGHRS, CDR2 YFSETQ. CDR3 length: 15 residues. CDR3 coding DNA: TGCGCCAGCAGCTTGGGAAGCTGGGAGTCCTACGAGCAGTACTTC. It translates to CASSLGSWESYEQYF.

This clone appeared a few times. The chain recombines TRBV7-2 with TRBJ1-1; 7 bases map to TRBD1. Germline trimming cut 4 bases from V and 6 bases from J; bases unmatched to any gene: 14. Germline V gene lookup returns CDR1 SGHTA and CDR2 FQGNSA. The CDR3 sequence is 16 residues long. CDR3 residues: CASSSKDRVLAAEAFF. Here the CDR3 DNA reads TGTGCCAGCAGCTCCAAAGACAGGGTCCTGGCCGCTGAAGCTTTCTTT.